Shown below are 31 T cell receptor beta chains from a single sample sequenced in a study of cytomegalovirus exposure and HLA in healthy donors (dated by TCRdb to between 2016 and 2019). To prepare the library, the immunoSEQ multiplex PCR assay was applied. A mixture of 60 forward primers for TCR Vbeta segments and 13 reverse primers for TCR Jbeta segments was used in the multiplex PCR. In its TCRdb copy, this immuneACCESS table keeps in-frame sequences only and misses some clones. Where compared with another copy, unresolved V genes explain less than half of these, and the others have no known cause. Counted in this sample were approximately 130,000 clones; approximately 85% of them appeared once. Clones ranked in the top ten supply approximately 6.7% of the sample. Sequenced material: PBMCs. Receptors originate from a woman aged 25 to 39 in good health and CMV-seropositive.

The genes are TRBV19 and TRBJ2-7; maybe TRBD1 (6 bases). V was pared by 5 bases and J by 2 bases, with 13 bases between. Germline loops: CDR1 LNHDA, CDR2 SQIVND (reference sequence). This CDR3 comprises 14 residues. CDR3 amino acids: CASSPDRIPYEQYF. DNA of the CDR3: TGTGCCAGTAGTCCGGACAGAATCCCCTACGAGCAGTACTTC.

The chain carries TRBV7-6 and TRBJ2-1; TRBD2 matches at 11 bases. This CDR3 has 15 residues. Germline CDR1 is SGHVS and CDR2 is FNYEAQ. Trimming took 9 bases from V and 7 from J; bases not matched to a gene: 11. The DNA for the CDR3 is TGTGCCAGTACTCCGACTAGCGGGAAAGGTAATGAGCAGTTCTTC. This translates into CASTPTSGKGNEQFF.

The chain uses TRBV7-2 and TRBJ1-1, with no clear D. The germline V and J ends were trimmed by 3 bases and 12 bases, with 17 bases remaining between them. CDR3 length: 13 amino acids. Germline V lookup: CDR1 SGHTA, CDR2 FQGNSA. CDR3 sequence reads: CASSFTQGLPTFF. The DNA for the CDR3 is TGTGCCAGCAGCTTCACGCAAGGACTCCCAACTTTCTTT.

Written as DNA, the CDR3 is TGTGCCAGCAGCCAACCCAGCGGTAATGAAAAACTGTTTTTT. Residues: CASSQPSGNEKLFF. The chain recombines TRBV4-2 with TRBJ1-4, with D hard to call. Germline V lookup: CDR1 LGHNA, CDR2 YNFKEQ. V lost 2 bases and J 4 bases, leaving 8 bases between the germline ends. The CDR3 has 14 residues.

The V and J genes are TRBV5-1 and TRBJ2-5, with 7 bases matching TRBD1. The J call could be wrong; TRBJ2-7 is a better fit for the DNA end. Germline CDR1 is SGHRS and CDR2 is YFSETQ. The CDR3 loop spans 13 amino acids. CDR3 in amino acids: CASSTGQSYEQYF. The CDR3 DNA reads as TGCGCCAGCAGCACGGGACAGAGCTACGAGCAGTACTTC.

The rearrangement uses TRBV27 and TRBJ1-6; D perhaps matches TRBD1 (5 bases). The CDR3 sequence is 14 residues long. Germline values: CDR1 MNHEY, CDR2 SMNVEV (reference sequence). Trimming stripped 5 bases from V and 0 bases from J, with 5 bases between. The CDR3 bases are TGTGCCAGCAGTCAGGGCTCCTATAATTCACCCCTCCACTTT. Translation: CASSQGSYNSPLHF.

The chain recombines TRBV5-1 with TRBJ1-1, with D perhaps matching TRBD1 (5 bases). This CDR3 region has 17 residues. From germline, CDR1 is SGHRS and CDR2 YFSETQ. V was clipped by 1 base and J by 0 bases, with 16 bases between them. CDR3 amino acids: CASSLWGDLAMNTEAFF. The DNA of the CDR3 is TGCGCCAGCAGCTTGTGGGGGGATCTAGCTATGAACACTGAAGCTTTCTTT.

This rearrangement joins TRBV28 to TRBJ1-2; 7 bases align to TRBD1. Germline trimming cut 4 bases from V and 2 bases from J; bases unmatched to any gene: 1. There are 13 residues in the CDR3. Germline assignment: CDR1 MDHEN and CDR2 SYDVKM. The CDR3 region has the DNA TGTGCCAGCAGTTCGACAGGGAACTATGGCTACACCTTC. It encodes CASSSTGNYGYTF.

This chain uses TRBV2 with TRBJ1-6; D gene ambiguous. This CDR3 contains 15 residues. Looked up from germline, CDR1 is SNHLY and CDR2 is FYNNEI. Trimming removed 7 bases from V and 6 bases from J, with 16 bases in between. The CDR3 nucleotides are TGTGCCAGCAATCGTTACAGTTCCGGTAATTCACCCCTCCACTTT. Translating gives CASNRYSSGNSPLHF.

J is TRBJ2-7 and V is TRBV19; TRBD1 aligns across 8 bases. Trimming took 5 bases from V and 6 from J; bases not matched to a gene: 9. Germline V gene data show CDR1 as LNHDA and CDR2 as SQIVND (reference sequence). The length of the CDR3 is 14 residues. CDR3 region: CASSPGQVQGEQYF. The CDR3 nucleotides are TGTGCCAGTAGTCCGGGACAGGTTCAAGGCGAGCAGTACTTC.

The DNA of the CDR3 is TGTGCCTGGTCGTACGAGGGAAACACCATATATTTT. Residues: CAWSYEGNTIYF. J is TRBJ1-3 and V is TRBV30, with D unresolved. The CDR3 spans 12 residues. Germline V gene sequence: CDR1 GTSNPN, CDR2 SVGIG (reference sequence). V lost 5 bases and J lost 4, with 9 bases in between.

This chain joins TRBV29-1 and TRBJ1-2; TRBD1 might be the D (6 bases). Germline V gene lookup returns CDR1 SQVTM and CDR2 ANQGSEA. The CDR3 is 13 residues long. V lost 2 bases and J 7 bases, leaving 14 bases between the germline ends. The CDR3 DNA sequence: TGCAGCGTTGAAAAACAGGGAGGGAGTGGCTACACCTTC. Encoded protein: CSVEKQGGSGYTF.

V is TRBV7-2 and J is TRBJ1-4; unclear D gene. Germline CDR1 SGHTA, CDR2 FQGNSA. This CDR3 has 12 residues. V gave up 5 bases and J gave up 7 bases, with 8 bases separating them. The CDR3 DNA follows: TGTGCCAGCAGCCCACAATCTGAAAAACTGTTTTTT. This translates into CASSPQSEKLFF. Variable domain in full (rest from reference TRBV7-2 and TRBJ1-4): GAGVSQSPSNKVTEKGKDVELRCDPISGHTALYWYRQSLGQGLEFLIYFQGNSAPDKSGLPSDRFSAERTGGSVSTLTIQRTQQEDSAVYLCASSPQSEKLFFGSGTQLSVL.

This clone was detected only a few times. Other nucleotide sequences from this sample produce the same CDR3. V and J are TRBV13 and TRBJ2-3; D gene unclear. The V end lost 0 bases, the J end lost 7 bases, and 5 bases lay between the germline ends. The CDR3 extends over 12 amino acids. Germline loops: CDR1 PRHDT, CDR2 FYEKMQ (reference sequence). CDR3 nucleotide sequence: TGTGCCAGCAGCTTAGGTAGATATACGCAGTATTTT. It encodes CASSLGRYTQYF.

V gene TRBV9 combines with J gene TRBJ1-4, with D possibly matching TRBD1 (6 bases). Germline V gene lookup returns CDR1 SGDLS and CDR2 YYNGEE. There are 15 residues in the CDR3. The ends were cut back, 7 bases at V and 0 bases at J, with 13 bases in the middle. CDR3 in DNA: TGTGCCAGCCAAACAGGGAGGGCAACTAATGAAAAACTGTTTTTT. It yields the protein CASQTGRATNEKLFF. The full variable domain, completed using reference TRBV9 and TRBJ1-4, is DSGVTQTPKHLITATGQRVTLRCSPRSGDLSVYWYQQSLDQGLQFLIQYYNGEERAKGNILERFSAQQFPDLHSELNLSSLELGDSALYFCASQTGRATNEKLFFGSGTQLSVL.

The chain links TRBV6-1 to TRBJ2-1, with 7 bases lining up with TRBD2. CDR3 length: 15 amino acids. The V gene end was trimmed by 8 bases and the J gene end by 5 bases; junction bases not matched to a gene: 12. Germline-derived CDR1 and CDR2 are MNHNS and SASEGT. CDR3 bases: TGTGCCAGCTCCATTCACCTTCGGGGGGACAATGAGCAGTTCTTC. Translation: CASSIHLRGDNEQFF.

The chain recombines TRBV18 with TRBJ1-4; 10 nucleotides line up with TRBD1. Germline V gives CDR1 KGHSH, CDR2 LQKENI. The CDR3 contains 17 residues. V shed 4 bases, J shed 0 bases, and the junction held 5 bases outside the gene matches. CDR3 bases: TGTGCCAGCTCACACCCGACAGGGGGCACAACTAATGAAAAACTGTTTTTT. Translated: CASSHPTGGTTNEKLFF. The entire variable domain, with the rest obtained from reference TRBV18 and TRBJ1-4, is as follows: NAGVMQNPRHLVRRRGQEARLRCSPMKGHSHVYWYRQLPEEGLKFMVYLQKENIIDESGMPKERFSAEFPKEGPSILRIQQVVRGDSAAYFCASSHPTGGTTNEKLFFGSGTQLSVL.

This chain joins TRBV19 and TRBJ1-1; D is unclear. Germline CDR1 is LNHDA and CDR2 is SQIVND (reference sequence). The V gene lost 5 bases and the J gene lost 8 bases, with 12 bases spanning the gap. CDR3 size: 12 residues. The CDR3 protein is CASSLVAEEAFF. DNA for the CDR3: TGTGCCAGTAGTTTGGTAGCAGAGGAAGCTTTCTTT.

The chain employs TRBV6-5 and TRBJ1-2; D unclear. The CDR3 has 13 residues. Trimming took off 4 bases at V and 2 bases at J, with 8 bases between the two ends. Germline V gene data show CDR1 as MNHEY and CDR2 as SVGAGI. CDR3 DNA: TGTGCCAGCAGTTCAGGAGGGAACTATGGCTACACCTTC. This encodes CASSSGGNYGYTF.

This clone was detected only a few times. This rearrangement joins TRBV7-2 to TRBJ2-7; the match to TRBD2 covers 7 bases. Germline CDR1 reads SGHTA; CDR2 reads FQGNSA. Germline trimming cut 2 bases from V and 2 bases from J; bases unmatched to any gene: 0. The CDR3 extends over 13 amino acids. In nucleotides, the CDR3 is TGTGCCAGCAGCTTAAGCGGGGCCTACGAGCAGTACTTC. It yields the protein CASSLSGAYEQYF.

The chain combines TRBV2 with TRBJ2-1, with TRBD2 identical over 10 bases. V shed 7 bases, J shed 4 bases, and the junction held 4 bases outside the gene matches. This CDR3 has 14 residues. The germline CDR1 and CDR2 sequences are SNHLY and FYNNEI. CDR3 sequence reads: CASTGLATYNEQFF. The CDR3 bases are TGTGCCAGCACGGGACTAGCGACATACAATGAGCAGTTCTTC. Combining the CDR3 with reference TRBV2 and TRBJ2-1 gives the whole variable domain EPEVTQTPSHQVTQMGQEVILRCVPISNHLYFYWYRQILGQKVEFLVSFYNNEISEKSEIFDDQFSVERPDGSNFTLKIRSTKLEDSAMYFCASTGLATYNEQFFGPGTRLTVL.

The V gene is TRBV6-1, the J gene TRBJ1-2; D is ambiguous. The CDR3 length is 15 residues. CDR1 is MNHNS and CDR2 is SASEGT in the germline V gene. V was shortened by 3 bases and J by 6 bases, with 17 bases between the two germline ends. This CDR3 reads CASSDNQEGTNGYTF. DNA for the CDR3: TGTGCCAGCAGTGACAATCAGGAGGGAACAAATGGCTACACCTTC.

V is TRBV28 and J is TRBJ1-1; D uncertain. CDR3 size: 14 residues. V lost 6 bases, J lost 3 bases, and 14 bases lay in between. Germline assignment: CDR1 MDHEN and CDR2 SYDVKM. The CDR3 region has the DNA TGTGCCAGCAGCAGAGTACCCGGAGACACTGAAGCTTTCTTT. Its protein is CASSRVPGDTEAFF. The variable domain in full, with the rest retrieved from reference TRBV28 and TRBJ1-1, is DVKVTQSSRYLVKRTGEKVFLECVQDMDHENMFWYRQDPGLGLRLIYFSYDVKMKEKGDIPEGYSVSREKKERFSLILESASTNQTSMYLCASSRVPGDTEAFFGQGTRLTVV.

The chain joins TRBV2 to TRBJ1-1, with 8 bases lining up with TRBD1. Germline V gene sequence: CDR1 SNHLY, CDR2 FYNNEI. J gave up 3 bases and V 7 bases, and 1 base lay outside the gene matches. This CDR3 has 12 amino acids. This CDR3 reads CASMDRDTEAFF. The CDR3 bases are TGTGCCAGCATGGACAGGGACACTGAAGCTTTCTTT.

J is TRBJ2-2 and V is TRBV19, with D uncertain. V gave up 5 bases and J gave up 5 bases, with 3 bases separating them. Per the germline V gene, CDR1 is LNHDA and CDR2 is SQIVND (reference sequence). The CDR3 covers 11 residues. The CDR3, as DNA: TGTGCCAGTAGTCGGACCGGGGAGCTGTTTTTT. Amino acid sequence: CASSRTGELFF.

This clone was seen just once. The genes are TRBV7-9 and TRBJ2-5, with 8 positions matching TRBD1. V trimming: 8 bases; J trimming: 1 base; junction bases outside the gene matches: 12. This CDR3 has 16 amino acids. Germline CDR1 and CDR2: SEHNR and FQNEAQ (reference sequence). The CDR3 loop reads CASDYRGQGAQETQYF. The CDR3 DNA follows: TGTGCCAGCGACTACCGAGGACAGGGCGCCCAAGAGACCCAGTACTTC.

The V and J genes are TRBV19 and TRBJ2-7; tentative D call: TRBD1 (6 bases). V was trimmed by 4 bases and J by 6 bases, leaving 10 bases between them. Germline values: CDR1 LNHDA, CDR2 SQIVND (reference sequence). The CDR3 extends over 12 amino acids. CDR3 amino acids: CASSNLGGEQYF. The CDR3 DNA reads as TGTGCCAGTAGTAACCTAGGGGGCGAGCAGTACTTC.

This CDR3 reads CASSALPGPAGDTQYF. CDR3 nucleotide sequence: TGTGCCAGCAGCGCCCTCCCGGGCCCAGCGGGAGATACGCAGTATTTT. The gene calls are TRBV7-3 and TRBJ2-3; the D gene is possibly TRBD2 (6 bases). V was shortened by 5 bases and J by 5 bases, with 20 bases between the two germline ends. CDR1 and CDR2 from the germline V gene are SGHTA and FQGTGA. CDR3 length: 16 residues.

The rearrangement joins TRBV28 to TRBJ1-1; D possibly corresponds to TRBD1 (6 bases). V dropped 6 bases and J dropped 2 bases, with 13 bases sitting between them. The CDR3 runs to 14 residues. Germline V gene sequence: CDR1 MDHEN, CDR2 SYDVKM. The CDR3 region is CASRRGGPNTEAFF. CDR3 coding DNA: TGTGCCAGCAGACGAGGGGGACCTAACACTGAAGCTTTCTTT.

The CDR3 nucleotides read TGTGCCAGCAGCCTTCAACCGACAGGGTACAACACTGAAGCTTTCTTT. Translated: CASSLQPTGYNTEAFF. The chain employs TRBV7-9 and TRBJ1-1; TRBD1 aligns across 7 bases. There are 16 residues in the CDR3. The germline gives CDR1 SEHNR, CDR2 FQNEAQ (reference sequence). V was pared by 5 bases and J by 2 bases, with 11 bases of the junction left unmatched.

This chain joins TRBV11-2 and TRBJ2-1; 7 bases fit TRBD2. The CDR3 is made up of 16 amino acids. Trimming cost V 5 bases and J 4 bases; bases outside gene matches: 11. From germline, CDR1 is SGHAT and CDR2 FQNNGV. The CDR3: CASSPARASGYNEQFF. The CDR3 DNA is TGTGCCAGCAGCCCTGCTAGGGCTAGCGGATACAATGAGCAGTTCTTC.